The rows below give T cell receptor beta chains drawn from one sample of a study of cytomegalovirus exposure and HLA in healthy donors. Data came from immunoSEQ multiplex PCR; TCRdb stores just in-frame clones and leaves some out. The data show about 110,000 clones, and the top ten clones hold approximately 0.6%. The source material was PBMCs. The receptors shown here come from a man aged 45 to 65 in good health and CMV-seronegative. The CDR3 runs from the conserved cysteine through the conserved F or W. The D gene is left open where the match is weak.

D gene	V gene	J gene	CDR3 protein	CDR3 DNA
.	TRBV11-3	TRBJ2-3	CASSFSRWLGGDTQYF	TGTGCCAGCAGCTTCTCGCGGTGGTTAGGGGGAGATACGCAGTATTTT
TRBD2	TRBV5-6	TRBJ2-5	CASSLAPAGGRETQYF	TGTGCCAGCAGCTTGGCCCCAGCGGGGGGGCGGGAGACCCAGTACTTC
TRBD1	TRBV13	TRBJ1-1	CASSLRETGRTEAFF	TGTGCCAGCAGCTTACGTGAGACAGGGAGGACTGAAGCTTTCTTT
TRBD2	TRBV5-6	TRBJ2-7	CASSFSGGSHEQYF	TGTGCCAGCAGCTTCTCGGGAGGCAGCCACGAGCAGTACTTC
.	TRBV29-1	TRBJ2-1	CSVQGSQTLYNEQFF	TGCAGCGTCCAGGGATCGCAGACCCTCTACAATGAGCAGTTCTTC
.	TRBV2	TRBJ2-3	CASKQGDTDTQYF	TGTGCCAGCAAACAAGGAGACACAGATACGCAGTATTTT
.	TRBV6-1	TRBJ2-5	CASSLYQETQYF	TGTGCCAGCAGCCTCTACCAAGAGACCCAGTACTTC
.	TRBV5-4	TRBJ1-5	CASSLGGGEQPQHF	TGTGCCAGCAGCTTGGGCGGTGGAGAGCAGCCCCAGCATTTT
.	TRBV6-5	TRBJ1-2	CASSYGRMGGYGYTF	TGTGCCAGCAGTTACGGTCGGATGGGGGGCTATGGCTACACCTTC
.	TRBV7-7	TRBJ2-5	CASSLTGFPQETQYF	TGTGCTAGCAGCTTAACGGGTTTCCCTCAAGAGACCCAGTACTTC
.	TRBV20-1	TRBJ2-5	CSATRQETQYF	TGCAGTGCTACCAGGCAAGAGACCCAGTACTTC
.	TRBV5-4	TRBJ2-7	CASSAPLGREQYF	TGTGCCAGCAGCGCCCCCTTGGGGCGCGAGCAGTACTTC
.	TRBV9	TRBJ1-2	CASGGQFYGYTF	TGTGCCAGCGGTGGGCAGTTCTATGGCTACACCTTC
.	TRBV6-1	TRBJ1-1	CASRKGQGQNTEAFF	TGTGCCAGCAGGAAAGGTCAGGGACAGAACACTGAAGCTTTCTTT
.	TRBV19	TRBJ1-5	CASSADGGSNQPQHF	TGTGCCAGTAGTGCCGACGGAGGGAGCAATCAGCCCCAGCATTTT
.	TRBV6-1	TRBJ1-1	CASSEALANMNTEAFF	TGTGCCAGCAGTGAAGCGTTAGCAAACATGAACACTGAAGCTTTCTTT
.	TRBV4-1	TRBJ1-1	CASSQEAGGNTEAFF	TGCGCCAGCAGCCAAGAAGCGGGGGGAAACACTGAAGCTTTCTTT
TRBD1	TRBV6-6	TRBJ2-1	CASSYWDRGDEQFF	TGTGCCAGCAGTTACTGGGACAGGGGCGATGAGCAGTTCTTC
TRBD1	TRBV5-1	TRBJ1-2	CASSNPTGSNYGYTF	TGCGCCAGCAGCAACCCGACAGGGTCAAACTATGGCTACACCTTC
.	TRBV5-1	TRBJ2-7	CASSLIPRISYEQYF	TGCGCCAGCAGCTTGATTCCGAGGATTTCCTACGAGCAGTACTTC
.	TRBV18	TRBJ1-1	CASSLGTLGMNTEAFF	TGTGCCAGCTCACTCGGGACACTTGGAATGAACACTGAAGCTTTCTTT
.	TRBV6-5	TRBJ1-1	CASSLRQMNTEAFF	TGTGCCAGCAGTTTGAGACAGATGAACACTGAAGCTTTCTTT
TRBD2	TRBV5-1	TRBJ2-3	CASSSKLAGGLHSTDTQYF	TGCGCCAGCAGCTCCAAACTAGCGGGAGGCCTTCATAGCACAGATACGCAGTATTTT
.	TRBV19	TRBJ1-2	CASRGGGYRGYTF	TGTGCCAGTAGGGGGGGAGGGTATCGTGGCTACACCTTC
.	TRBV19	TRBJ1-6	CASSAQRNSPLHF	TGTGCCAGTAGTGCGCAGCGGAATTCACCCCTCCACTTT
TRBD1	TRBV9	TRBJ2-1	CASSVRNRGSYNEQFF	TGTGCCAGCAGCGTAAGGAACAGGGGCTCCTACAATGAGCAGTTCTTC
.	TRBV9	TRBJ2-3	CASSVTLTLNTQYF	TGTGCCAGCAGCGTTACCCTAACACTAAATACGCAGTATTTT
.	TRBV9	TRBJ1-4	CASSVGDSNEKLFF	TGTGCCAGCAGCGTTGGAGATTCTAATGAAAAACTGTTTTTT
.	TRBV9	TRBJ2-7	CASSVGEAHYEQYF	TGTGCCAGCAGCGTAGGAGAGGCACACTACGAGCAGTACTTC
.	TRBV5-4	TRBJ2-1	CASSPGHNNEQFF	TGTGCCAGCAGCCCGGGACACAACAATGAGCAGTTCTTC
TRBD1	TRBV5-5	TRBJ1-2	CASSPRGQGRLLNYGYTF	TGTGCCAGCAGCCCAAGAGGACAGGGGAGGTTACTCAACTATGGCTACACCTTC
.	TRBV6-5	TRBJ1-1	CASSYFSGWGEAFF	TGTGCCAGCAGTTACTTCTCAGGGTGGGGTGAAGCTTTCTTT
TRBD1	TRBV5-1	TRBJ1-3	CASSLETGAGNTIYF	TGCGCCAGCAGCTTGGAGACAGGGGCTGGAAACACCATATATTTT
TRBD1	TRBV5-1	TRBJ2-7	CASSFTTGASTREQYF	TGCGCCAGCAGCTTTACGACAGGGGCCTCTACGAGGGAGCAGTACTTC
.	TRBV29-1	TRBJ1-2	CSAELGSSYTF	TGCAGCGCGGAGCTAGGTAGTAGCTACACCTTC
TRBD1	TRBV7-8	TRBJ1-1	CASTLGDRATEAFF	TGTGCCAGCACTTTGGGGGACAGGGCCACTGAAGCTTTCTTT
TRBD2	TRBV27	TRBJ2-7	CASSSPGLATYEQYF	TGTGCCAGCAGTTCCCCAGGACTAGCTACCTACGAGCAGTACTTC
TRBD2	TRBV30	TRBJ2-1	CAWSATGGSGRGNEQFF	TGTGCCTGGAGTGCTACCGGGGGAAGCGGGAGAGGCAATGAGCAGTTCTTC
TRBD1	TRBV19	TRBJ1-3	CASSPRLDREIGNTIYF	TGTGCCAGTAGTCCGCGGCTGGACAGGGAAATTGGAAACACCATATATTTT
.	TRBV7-2	TRBJ1-3	CASSLSPKAGLGGNTIYF	TGTGCCAGCAGCTTATCCCCTAAGGCGGGGCTGGGTGGAAACACCATATATTTT
.	TRBV2	TRBJ1-2	CASVPDYGYTF	TGTGCCAGTGTACCAGACTATGGCTACACCTTC
TRBD1	TRBV5-4	TRBJ1-1	CTSSLRGRNTEAFF	TGTACCAGCAGCCTCAGGGGGCGGAACACTGAAGCTTTCTTT
.	TRBV4-3	TRBJ1-3	CASSQWLNADRLLENTIYF	TGCGCCAGCAGCCAATGGCTGAACGCGGACAGATTATTAGAAAACACCATATATTTT
.	TRBV5-1	TRBJ1-3	CASSQDSSGNTIYF	TGCGCCAGCAGTCAGGACAGCTCTGGAAACACCATATATTTT
TRBD2	TRBV7-2	TRBJ2-7	CASKRGRSSYEQYF	TGTGCCAGCAAGCGGGGACGGAGCTCCTACGAGCAGTACTTC
.	TRBV5-6	TRBJ1-2	CASSLGQLSDGYTF	TGTGCCAGCAGCTTGGGACAGCTGAGCGATGGCTACACCTTC
.	TRBV18	TRBJ1-4	CASSKLQGTNEKLFF	TGTGCCAGCTCAAAATTACAGGGAACTAATGAAAAACTGTTTTTT
TRBD1	TRBV5-5	TRBJ2-7	CASSTTTGNYEQYF	TGTGCCAGCAGTACTACGACAGGGAATTACGAGCAGTACTTC
TRBD1	TRBV29-1	TRBJ2-5	CSVFTGGETQYF	TGCAGCGTATTCACAGGGGGAGAGACCCAGTACTTC
.	TRBV25-1	TRBJ2-1	CASSEGWGRPSYNEQFF	TGTGCCAGCAGTGAAGGATGGGGCAGGCCCTCCTACAATGAGCAGTTCTTC
.	TRBV10-3	TRBJ2-6	CAISDSTSGANVLTF	TGTGCCATCAGTGACTCTACCTCTGGGGCCAACGTCCTGACTTTC